The 27 T cell receptor beta chains listed next were all sequenced from one sample in a study of control samples from healthy donors and cancer patients. Sequencing was performed with immunoSEQ multiplex PCR; in TCRdb, only in-frame clones are kept and a portion is missing. The table includes around 70,000 clones, 89% detected once. Sequencing used PBMCs. The receptors derive from a woman between 50 and 59 years old with colorectal cancer.

The chain links TRBV27 to TRBJ2-7; 9 bases fit TRBD2. The ends lost 6 bases at V and 4 bases at J; junction bases unmatched: 10. This CDR3 is built from 15 residues. Germline CDR1 reads MNHEY; CDR2 reads SMNVEV (reference sequence). The CDR3, as DNA: TGTGCCAGCAGCCGCTTGCGGGGGGGCTTTTACGAGCAGTACGTC. Protein product: CASSRLRGGFYEQYV.

With regard to this clone: At the DNA level, this CDR3 is encoded by other sequences in the same sample as well. The genes are TRBV20-1 and TRBJ1-2; D is unclear. Germline lookup yields CDR1 DFQATT and CDR2 SNEGSKA (reference sequence). Trimming cost V 1 base and J 0 bases, with 0 bases left between them. CDR3 size: 11 residues. CDR3 amino acids: CSARANYGYTF. CDR3 nucleotide sequence: TGCAGTGCTAGAGCTAACTATGGCTACACCTTC.

The chain employs TRBV15 and TRBJ2-5; D uncertain. CDR1 is LNHNV and CDR2 is YYDKDF in the germline V gene (reference sequence). The CDR3 is 16 amino acids. V lost 0 bases and J 1 base, leaving 12 bases between the germline ends. CDR3: CATSRERSGPQETQYF. The CDR3, as DNA: TGTGCCACCAGCAGAGAACGGTCGGGCCCCCAAGAGACCCAGTACTTC.

The chain combines TRBV19 with TRBJ2-3; possibly TRBD1 for D (5 bases). Trimming shortened V by 9 bases and J by 6 bases, and 25 bases separated the two germline ends. Germline V gives CDR1 LNHDA, CDR2 SQIVND (reference sequence). This CDR3 has 16 residues. CDR3 sequence: CASLITPTGRSDTQYF. CDR3 nucleotides: TGTGCCAGCCTGATAACCCCCACAGGCCGTTCCGATACGCAGTATTTT. The full variable domain, rest sourced from reference TRBV19 and TRBJ2-3, is DGGITQSPKYLFRKEGQNVTLSCEQNLNHDAMYWYRQDPGQGLRLIYYSQIVNDFQKGDIAEGYSVSREKKESFPLTVTSAQKNPTAFYLCASLITPTGRSDTQYFGPGTRLTVL.

This chain links TRBV18 with TRBJ2-2; 9 bases agree with TRBD1. V trimming: 1 base; J trimming: 6 bases; junction bases outside the gene matches: 3. Germline CDR1 reads KGHSH; CDR2 reads LQKENI. The CDR3 totals 15 residues. The CDR3 here is CASSPRDRVAGELFF. The CDR3 coding sequence is TGTGCCAGCTCACCACGGGACAGGGTTGCCGGGGAGCTGTTTTTT.

This chain links TRBV18 with TRBJ1-2; 7 bases map to TRBD1. Germline-derived CDR1 and CDR2 are KGHSH and LQKENI. The CDR3 runs 16 residues. V lost 5 bases to trimming and J lost 0 bases; unmatched junction nucleotides: 9. CDR3 amino acids: CASSVRDRPSNYGYTF. In nucleotides, the CDR3 is TGTGCCAGCTCAGTCCGGGACAGACCTTCTAACTATGGCTACACCTTC.

J is TRBJ2-7 and V is TRBV5-6, with 8 nucleotides matching TRBD1. CDR1 and CDR2 from the germline V gene are SGHDT and YYEEEE. Trimming at V came to 0 bases and at J to 4 bases, leaving 3 bases not matched to a gene. The CDR3 has 14 residues. CDR3 DNA: TGTGCCAGCAGCTTGGGCAGGGGGCTTTACGAGCAGTACGTC. Amino acids: CASSLGRGLYEQYV.

This chain joins TRBV7-2 and TRBJ1-5, with TRBD1 as a possible D gene (5 bases). The CDR3 length is 13 residues. The V gene lost 2 bases and the J gene lost 4 bases, with 6 bases spanning the gap. The germline V gene has CDR1 SGHTA and CDR2 FQGNSA. The CDR3 reads CASSLRGNQPQHF. The CDR3 bases are TGTGCCAGCAGCTTACGGGGGAATCAGCCCCAGCATTTT. The full variable domain, its missing parts supplied by reference TRBV7-2 and TRBJ1-5, is GAGVSQSPSNKVTEKGKDVELRCDPISGHTALYWYRQSLGQGLEFLIYFQGNSAPDKSGLPSDRFSAERTGGSVSTLTIQRTQQEDSAVYLCASSLRGNQPQHFGDGTRLSIL.

CDR3: CASSLNQGGSGAMGYTF. The CDR3 nucleotides read TGTGCCAGCAGCCTTAATCAGGGGGGGAGCGGAGCTATGGGCTACACCTTC. The rearrangement uses TRBV3-1 (or the pseudogene TRBV3-2) and TRBJ1-2, with 7 positions matching TRBD1. The CDR3 has 17 amino acids. V lost 4 bases and J lost 8; bases outside the gene matches: 19. Germline CDR1 LGHDT, CDR2 YNNKEL (reference sequence).

This clone was recorded once. This chain links TRBV19 with TRBJ2-3, with a tentative D call TRBD2 (6 bases). The V gene lost 5 bases and the J gene lost 3 bases, with 15 bases spanning the gap. From germline, CDR1 is LNHDA and CDR2 SQIVND (reference sequence). The CDR3 extends over 15 amino acids. The CDR3 coding sequence is TGTGCCAGTAGTGACCGGGACTCCAGAACAGATACGCAGTATTTT. Translated: CASSDRDSRTDTQYF.

The CDR3 DNA reads as TGTGCCAGCAGTGTAGGACAGATGAACAATTCACCCCTCCACTTT. Translating it yields CASSVGQMNNSPLHF. The genes are TRBV2 and TRBJ1-6; D perhaps matches TRBD1 (6 bases). There are 15 residues in the CDR3. The V and J ends lost 4 bases and 7 bases respectively, with 14 bases between them. Per the germline V gene, CDR1 is SNHLY and CDR2 is FYNNEI.

The V and J genes are TRBV27 and TRBJ1-5; TRBD1 might be the D (5 bases). Germline V gene data show CDR1 as MNHEY and CDR2 as SMNVEV (reference sequence). This CDR3 has 18 amino acids. The V end lost 4 bases, the J end lost 0 bases, and 19 bases lay between the germline ends. As DNA, the CDR3 is TGTGCCAGCAGTTCTCTCCAGGGTTTTTATACTAGCAATCAGCCCCAGCATTTT. Protein sequence: CASSSLQGFYTSNQPQHF.

J is TRBJ1-3 and V is TRBV19; unclear D gene. V was cut by 4 bases and J by 0 bases, with 13 bases left in between. Germline-derived CDR1 and CDR2 are LNHDA and SQIVND (reference sequence). This CDR3 is 16 amino acids long. The CDR3 region has the DNA TGTGCCAGTAGTAGTTCGGATATGAGCTCTGGAAACACCATATATTTT. Amino acids: CASSSSDMSSGNTIYF.

The genes are TRBV7-2 and TRBJ2-3; D is perhaps TRBD1 (7 bases). V lost 3 bases to trimming and J lost 5 bases, with 12 bases between them. CDR1 is SGHTA and CDR2 is FQGNSA in the germline V gene. This CDR3 is built from 14 residues. The CDR3 reads CASSFRGAVDTQYF. In DNA form, the CDR3 reads TGTGCCAGCAGCTTCAGGGGGGCCGTAGATACGCAGTATTTT.

The chain couples TRBV28 to TRBJ2-7; D may correspond to TRBD1 or TRBD2 (5 bases each). Between the trimmed V and J ends, which lost 5 bases and 1 base, there was a span of 18 bases. This CDR3 region has 16 residues. The germline V gene encodes CDR1 MDHEN and CDR2 SYDVKM. CDR3 protein: CASSQGGLAKSYEQYV. CDR3 bases: TGTGCCAGCAGTCAGGGCGGGCTAGCCAAATCCTACGAGCAGTACGTC.

This chain joins TRBV4-3 and TRBJ1-4; tentative D call: TRBD1 (5 bases). CDR1 and CDR2 from the germline V gene are LGHNA and YSLEER. The CDR3 has 16 residues. V shed 0 bases and J shed 7 bases, with 15 bases lying between them. The CDR3 DNA reads TGCGCCAGCAGCCAAGATCGACGGGGGAGTGTTGAAAAACTGTTTTTT. Encoded protein: CASSQDRRGSVEKLFF.

The V gene is TRBV19, the J gene TRBJ1-1; D remains unclear. The CDR3 contains 13 residues. V was clipped by 4 bases and J by 0 bases, with 6 bases between them. Germline-derived CDR1 and CDR2 are LNHDA and SQIVND (reference sequence). DNA for the CDR3: TGTGCCAGTAGTACCCGGATGAACACTGAAGCTTTCTTT. Protein: CASSTRMNTEAFF.

The rearrangement joins TRBV3-1 (or the pseudogene TRBV3-2) to TRBJ2-1; D may be TRBD1 (7 bases). CDR3 length: 16 residues. V was cut by 0 bases and J by 6 bases, with 15 bases left in between. The germline V gene encodes CDR1 LGHDT and CDR2 YNNKEL (reference sequence). The CDR3 sequence: CASSQDGGGLLNEQFF. The CDR3 DNA is TGTGCCAGCAGCCAAGACGGAGGGGGCCTTCTCAATGAGCAGTTCTTC.

This clone was recorded a few times. The chain couples TRBV10-2 to TRBJ2-1, with D maybe TRBD2 (6 bases). From germline, CDR1 is WSHSY and CDR2 SAAADI. This CDR3 contains 16 residues. The V end was cut by 0 bases, the J end by 5 bases, with 14 bases between. The CDR3 DNA sequence: TGCGCCAGCAGTGAGTCGATCGGCGGGGCTCACAATGAGCAGTTCTTC. This translates into CASSESIGGAHNEQFF.

The chain has TRBV6-2 or TRBV6-3 and TRBJ1-5, with D unclear. Germline V gives CDR1 MNHEY, CDR2 SVGEGT. This CDR3 comprises 14 residues. V dropped 5 bases and J dropped 0 bases, with 8 bases sitting between them. The CDR3 DNA sequence: TGTGCCAGCAGTCGAGTCAATAGCAATCAGCCCCAGCATTTT. Residues: CASSRVNSNQPQHF.

The chain links TRBV18 to TRBJ2-2; tentative D call: TRBD2 (6 bases). Germline V CDR1 and CDR2: KGHSH, LQKENI. The CDR3 sequence is 15 residues long. Trimming stripped 4 bases from V and 5 bases from J, with 14 bases between. In DNA form, the CDR3 reads TGTGCCAGCTCACGCCCGGGGGATGAGACCGGGGAGCTGTTTTTT. Protein: CASSRPGDETGELFF.

The chain links TRBV15 to TRBJ1-5, with D perhaps matching TRBD1 (6 bases). Germline V gene data show CDR1 as LNHNV and CDR2 as YYDKDF (reference sequence). The CDR3 consists of 16 residues. V lost 0 bases, J lost 4 bases, and 13 bases lay in between. This CDR3 reads CATSRELGGPNQPQHF. CDR3 bases: TGTGCCACCAGCAGAGAACTCGGGGGCCCAAATCAGCCCCAGCATTTT.

This clone appeared a few times. This same CDR3 is encoded by further DNA sequences in the sample. The J gene is TRBJ2-4, the V gene TRBV19; D possibly uses TRBD1 or TRBD2 (5 bases each). This CDR3 region has 12 residues. Per the germline V gene, CDR1 is LNHDA and CDR2 is SQIVND (reference sequence). Trimming cost V 3 bases and J 8 bases, with 8 bases left between them. CDR3 loop: CASSIGGDIQYF. CDR3 in DNA: TGTGCCAGTAGTATTGGGGGAGACATTCAGTACTTC. The full variable domain, its missing parts supplied by reference TRBV19 and TRBJ2-4, is DGGITQSPKYLFRKEGQNVTLSCEQNLNHDAMYWYRQDPGQGLRLIYYSQIVNDFQKGDIAEGYSVSREKKESFPLTVTSAQKNPTAFYLCASSIGGDIQYFGAGTRLSVL.

This clone has only one observation. The chain has TRBV5-1 and TRBJ2-3, with D perhaps matching TRBD1 (5 bases). Trimming removed 5 bases at V and 1 base at J, with 14 bases between. This CDR3 comprises 15 residues. Per germline, CDR1 SGHRS and CDR2 YFSETQ. The chain's CDR3 is CASSLTDLGTDTQYF. CDR3 sequence (DNA): TGCGCCAGCAGTCTGACAGACCTCGGCACAGATACGCAGTATTTT. Based on the CDR3 plus reference TRBV5-1 and TRBJ2-3, the full variable domain is KAGVTQTPRYLIKTRGQQVTLSCSPISGHRSVSWYQQTPGQGLQFLFEYFSETQRNKGNFPGRFSGRQFSNSRSEMNVSTLELGDSALYLCASSLTDLGTDTQYFGPGTRLTVL.

The chain links TRBV19 to TRBJ1-4; possibly TRBD1 for D (6 bases). CDR3 size: 16 residues. The germline V and J ends were trimmed by 1 base and 3 bases, with 12 bases remaining between them. Germline V gene lookup returns CDR1 LNHDA and CDR2 SQIVND (reference sequence). The CDR3 region has the DNA TGTGCCAGTAGTATAGGGATCAGGGGATCTAATGAAAAACTGTTTTTT. This gives the protein CASSIGIRGSNEKLFF. Combining the CDR3 with reference TRBV19 and TRBJ1-4 gives the whole variable domain DGGITQSPKYLFRKEGQNVTLSCEQNLNHDAMYWYRQDPGQGLRLIYYSQIVNDFQKGDIAEGYSVSREKKESFPLTVTSAQKNPTAFYLCASSIGIRGSNEKLFFGSGTQLSVL.

This chain joins TRBV29-1 and TRBJ1-2; no clear D. The V end was cut by 4 bases, the J end by 0 bases, with 9 bases between. The CDR3 spans 13 residues. Germline loops: CDR1 SQVTM, CDR2 ANQGSEA. The CDR3 loop is CSVGGGTNYGYTF. CDR3 sequence (DNA): TGCAGCGTTGGGGGAGGAACTAACTATGGCTACACCTTC.

The V call is TRBV2, the J call TRBJ2-1, with TRBD2 identical over 12 bases. Germline V gives CDR1 SNHLY, CDR2 FYNNEI. This CDR3 spans 15 amino acids. V shed 6 bases, J shed 2 bases, and the junction held 2 bases outside the gene matches. The CDR3 coding sequence is TGTGCCAGCAGAGCTAGCGGGGGGGCCTACAATGAGCAGTTCTTC. Its translation: CASRASGGAYNEQFF.